The rows below give T cell receptor beta chains drawn from one sample of a study of blood T cell repertoires in COVID-19. Only in-frame clones appear in the TCRdb table, and some are missing; sequencing was by immunoSEQ multiplex PCR. The sample lists some 150,000 clones; roughly 83% were seen once. Sequenced sample: PBMCs or T cells enriched from blood (not recorded which). These TCRs come from a man aged 50 to 60 who had recovered from COVID-19. Both conserved end residues are part of each CDR3. D genes are given only for firm matches. For some rows the clone size is stated as once, few or many, or as a class when expanded; others skip it.

clone_size	v_call	j_call	d_call	cdr3_aa
-	TRBV29-1	TRBJ2-7	-	CSVESGRWGVGEQYF
once	TRBV5-1	TRBJ1-2	TRBD1	CASSLVGTGERGYTF
-	TRBV12-3/TRBV12-4	TRBJ2-7	-	CASSREVYEQYF
-	TRBV18	TRBJ1-1	-	CASSPTGRDTEAFF
few	TRBV10-3	TRBJ2-1	TRBD2	CAISASSGGGSSYNEQFF
-	TRBV2	TRBJ1-4	TRBD1	CASSENRGRNEKLFF
-	TRBV27	TRBJ1-5	-	CASSTGGMGQPQHF
-	TRBV7-9	TRBJ1-5	-	CASSLEGAQPQHF
-	TRBV7-9	TRBJ1-4	-	CASSEVDEKLFF
-	TRBV14	TRBJ2-2	TRBD1	CASSQPKGALDTGELFF
-	TRBV7-2	TRBJ2-3	-	CASSETGQWDTQYF
-	TRBV29-1	TRBJ2-2	-	CSVDSGYTGELFF
-	TRBV11-2	TRBJ2-7	TRBD1	CASSLPGTGVHYEQYF
-	TRBV6-5	TRBJ2-3	TRBD2	CASSSGLADTDTQYF
-	TRBV6-5	TRBJ1-5	-	CASCSINQPQHF
-	TRBV7-3	TRBJ1-1	-	CASSLDAGATEAFF
-	TRBV9	TRBJ2-7	-	CASSVATGGHEQYF
-	TRBV7-2	TRBJ2-5	TRBD2	CASSLVSGGAGETQYF
-	TRBV4-3	TRBJ2-2	-	CASSLSLVSTGELFF
-	TRBV5-1	TRBJ2-6	TRBD2	CASSTGLAGGYSGANVLTF
-	TRBV18	TRBJ1-5	TRBD1	CASSRDRINQPQHF
-	TRBV5-5	TRBJ1-4	TRBD1	CASSLVGWDRATNEKLFF
once	TRBV6-4	TRBJ2-7	TRBD2	CASSTTSGPSYEQYF
-	TRBV6-4	TRBJ1-6	-	CASATGENSPLHF
-	TRBV9	TRBJ2-6	TRBD1	CASSPRGGTGGIRSGANVLTF
-	TRBV30	TRBJ1-4	-	CAGASRGGEKLFF
-	TRBV5-8	TRBJ2-1	-	CASSPLGGTDNEQFF
-	TRBV5-1	TRBJ1-2	TRBD1	CASSIGTGGDGYTF
-	TRBV18	TRBJ1-1	TRBD1	CASSETGQGALAFF
-	TRBV7-9	TRBJ1-6	-	CASTSLEEAFNSPLHF
-	TRBV7-2	TRBJ2-5	TRBD2	CASSHNPRASGGRETQYF
-	TRBV6-2/TRBV6-3	TRBJ1-5	TRBD1	CASSLAPGQGNQPQHF
-	TRBV5-1	TRBJ2-5	-	CASSVTGMQETQYF
-	TRBV14	TRBJ2-3	-	CASSQETRRTDTQYF
-	TRBV9	TRBJ2-7	TRBD1	CASGAGGHEQYF
-	TRBV12-3/TRBV12-4	TRBJ1-2	-	CASSFWIGGYTF
-	TRBV5-1	TRBJ2-5	-	CASSLVRQDDGTQYF
-	TRBV29-1	TRBJ1-1	TRBD1	CSVVEGAGNTEAFF
-	TRBV5-6	TRBJ2-3	-	CASSLGLFTDTQYF
-	TRBV2	TRBJ1-3	-	CASSEGDRSYSGNTIYF
once	TRBV4-3	TRBJ2-3	TRBD1	CASSQGDRVGTDTQYF
many	TRBV5-1	TRBJ1-1	TRBD1	CASSDRTGGLMNTEAFF
-	TRBV23-1	TRBJ2-7	TRBD1	CASGDWTGSYEQYF
-	TRBV2	TRBJ1-3	TRBD1	CASGDRAISGNTIYF
-	TRBV3-1/TRBV3-2	TRBJ1-1	-	CASSRRRGNTEAFF
-	TRBV5-4	TRBJ1-1	-	CASSQPSSTEAFF
-	TRBV15	TRBJ1-5	-	CATSRDRGGFNQPQHF
few	TRBV18	TRBJ1-5	-	CASSPRGEVGQPQHF
-	TRBV18	TRBJ1-5	-	CASSPMTGSNQPQHF
-	TRBV7-2	TRBJ1-1	TRBD1	CASRGTGRTEAFF
-	TRBV24-1	TRBJ1-6	TRBD1	CATSDFWTGSSYNSPLHF
-	TRBV24-1	TRBJ2-5	-	CATSEAGGLRAETQYF
-	TRBV3-1/TRBV3-2	TRBJ2-5	TRBD2	CASSQGGGTETQYF
-	TRBV18	TRBJ1-2	-	CASSGTEDNYGYTF
-	TRBV6-6	TRBJ1-1	-	CASMVRVGAFF